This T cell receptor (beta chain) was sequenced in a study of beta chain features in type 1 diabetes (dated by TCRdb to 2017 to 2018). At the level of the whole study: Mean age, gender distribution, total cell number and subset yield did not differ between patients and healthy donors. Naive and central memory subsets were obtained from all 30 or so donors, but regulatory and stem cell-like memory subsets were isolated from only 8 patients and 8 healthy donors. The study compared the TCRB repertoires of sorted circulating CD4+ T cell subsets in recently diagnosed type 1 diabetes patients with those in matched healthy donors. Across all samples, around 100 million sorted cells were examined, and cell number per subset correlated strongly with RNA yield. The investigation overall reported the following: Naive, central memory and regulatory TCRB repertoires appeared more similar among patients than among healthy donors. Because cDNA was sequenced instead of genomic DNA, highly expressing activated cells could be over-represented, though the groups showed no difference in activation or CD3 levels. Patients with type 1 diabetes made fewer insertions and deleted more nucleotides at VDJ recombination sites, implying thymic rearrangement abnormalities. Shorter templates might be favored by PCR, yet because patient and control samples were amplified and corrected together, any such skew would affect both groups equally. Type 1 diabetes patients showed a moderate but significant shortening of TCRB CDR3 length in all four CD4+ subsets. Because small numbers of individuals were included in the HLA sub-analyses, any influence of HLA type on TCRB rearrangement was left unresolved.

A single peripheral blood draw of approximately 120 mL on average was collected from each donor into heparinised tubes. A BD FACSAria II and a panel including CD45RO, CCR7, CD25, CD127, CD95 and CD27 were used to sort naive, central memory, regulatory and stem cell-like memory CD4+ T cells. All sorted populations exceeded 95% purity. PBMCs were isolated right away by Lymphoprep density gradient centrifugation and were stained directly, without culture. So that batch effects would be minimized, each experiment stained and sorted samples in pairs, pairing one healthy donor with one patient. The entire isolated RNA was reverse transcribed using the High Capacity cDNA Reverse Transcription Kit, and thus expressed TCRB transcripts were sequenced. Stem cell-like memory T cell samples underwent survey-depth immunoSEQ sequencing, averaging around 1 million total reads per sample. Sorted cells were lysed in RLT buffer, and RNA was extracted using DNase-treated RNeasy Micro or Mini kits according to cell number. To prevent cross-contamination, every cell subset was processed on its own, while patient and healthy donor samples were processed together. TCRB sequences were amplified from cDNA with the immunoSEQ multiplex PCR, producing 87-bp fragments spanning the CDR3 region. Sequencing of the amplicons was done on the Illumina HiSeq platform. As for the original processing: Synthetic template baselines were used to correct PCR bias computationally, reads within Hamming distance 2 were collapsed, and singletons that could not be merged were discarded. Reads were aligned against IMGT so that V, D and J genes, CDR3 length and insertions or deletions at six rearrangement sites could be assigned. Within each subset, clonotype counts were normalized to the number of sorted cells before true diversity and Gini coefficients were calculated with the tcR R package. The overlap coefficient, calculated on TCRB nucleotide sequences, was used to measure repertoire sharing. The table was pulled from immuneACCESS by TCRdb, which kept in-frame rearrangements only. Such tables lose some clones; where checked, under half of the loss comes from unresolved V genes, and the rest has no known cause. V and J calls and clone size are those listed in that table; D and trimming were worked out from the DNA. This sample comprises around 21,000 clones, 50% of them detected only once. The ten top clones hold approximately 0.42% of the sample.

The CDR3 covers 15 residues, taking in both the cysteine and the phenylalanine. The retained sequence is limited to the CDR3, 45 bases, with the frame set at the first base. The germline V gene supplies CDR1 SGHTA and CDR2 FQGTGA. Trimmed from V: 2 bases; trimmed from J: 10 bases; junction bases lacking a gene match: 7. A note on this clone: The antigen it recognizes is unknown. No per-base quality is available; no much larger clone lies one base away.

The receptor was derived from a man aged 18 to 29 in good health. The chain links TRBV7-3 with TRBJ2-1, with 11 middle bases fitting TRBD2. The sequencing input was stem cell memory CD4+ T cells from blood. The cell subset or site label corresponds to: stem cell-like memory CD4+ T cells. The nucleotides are TGTGCCAGCAGCTTATCACTAGCGGGGGAAAGAGAGCAGTTCTTC. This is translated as CASSLSLAGEREQFF.